Listed below are T cell receptor beta chains from one sample, sequenced in a study of cytomegalovirus exposure and HLA in healthy donors. The method was immunoSEQ multiplex PCR; TCRdb's version includes in-frame clones alone and lacks a portion of them. Here the sample spans about 190,000 clones, 75% to 90% being singletons. Sequencing was done on a sample of PBMCs. These receptors originate from a woman between 45 and 60 years old in good health and CMV-seropositive. CDR3s include the opening cysteine and the closing phenylalanine or tryptophan. Fields, in order: V gene, D gene, J gene, CDR3 protein, CDR3 DNA. D genes are given only for firm matches.

>TRBV5-1|TRBD1|TRBJ1-2
CASRRSTGVGGYGYTF
TGCGCCAGCAGACGCTCAACAGGGGTCGGTGGCTATGGCTACACCTTC
>TRBV11-1|.|TRBJ2-1
CASSLAASPPDEQFF
TGTGCCAGCAGCTTAGCAGCTAGTCCCCCCGATGAGCAGTTCTTC
>TRBV18|.|TRBJ1-5
CASSLDSVNQPQHF
TGTGCCAGCTCCCTAGACAGTGTTAATCAGCCCCAGCATTTT
>TRBV29-1|TRBD2|TRBJ2-1
CSASPPWRGTYNEQFF
TGCAGCGCTAGCCCGCCTTGGCGGGGGACCTACAATGAGCAGTTCTTC
>TRBV9|.|TRBJ1-2
CASSVSRETNYGYTF
TGTGCCAGCAGCGTAAGCCGGGAGACTAACTATGGCTACACCTTC
>TRBV27|TRBD1|TRBJ2-7
CASRGTGRNEQYF
TGTGCCAGCAGGGGGACAGGGAGGAACGAGCAGTACTTC
>TRBV5-1|TRBD1|TRBJ2-5
CASSGGQGQETQYF
TGCGCCAGCAGCGGGGGACAGGGTCAAGAGACCCAGTACTTC
>TRBV18|.|TRBJ2-1
CASSRDFRDEQFF
TGTGCCAGCTCACGGGACTTCCGTGATGAGCAGTTCTTC
>TRBV7-9|TRBD2|TRBJ2-7
CASGGGFTDEQYF
TGTGCCAGCGGGGGGGGGTTCACCGACGAGCAGTACTTC
>TRBV7-9|TRBD2|TRBJ2-3
CASRRLAGGEDTQYF
TGTGCCAGCAGAAGACTAGCGGGGGGGGAAGATACGCAGTATTTT
>TRBV5-6|.|TRBJ2-5
CASSLKGEQYF
TGTGCCAGCAGCCTAAAGGGGGAGCAGTACTTC
>TRBV7-8|TRBD1|TRBJ1-5
CASSSRDRGNQPQHF
TGTGCCAGCAGCTCCCGGGACAGGGGCAATCAGCCCCAGCATTTT